The 15 T cell receptor beta chains reported below all come from one sample, sequenced in a study of OX40 agonist ivuxolimab in advanced cancers. Generated by immunoSEQ multiplex PCR, the TCRdb table keeps only in-frame clones and is missing some. The sample lists roughly 60,000 clones, 80% to 90% occurring once. The source material was CD4+ or CD8+ T cells sorted from blood, sampled in a trial of the OX40 agonist ivuxolimab. These receptor sequences come from an adult with an advanced solid tumor such as melanoma, head and neck, liver or kidney cancer.

This sequence joins TRBV4-1 and TRBJ1-1; 8 positions agree with TRBD1. This CDR3 is 15 amino acids long. J was trimmed by 5 bases and V by 1 base; bases with no gene match: 6. Germline CDR1 and CDR2: MGHRA and YSYEKL. CDR3 region: CASSQGTGLRTEAFF. The CDR3 DNA sequence: TGCGCCAGCAGCCAAGGGACAGGGCTAAGGACTGAAGCTTTCTTT.

Here the CDR3 DNA reads TGTGCCAGCAGCGAAGCGGGAGGGCACTACGAGCAGTACTTC. Encoded protein: CASSEAGGHYEQYF. This chain links TRBV9 with TRBJ2-7, with TRBD2 identical over 10 bases. Germline V lookup: CDR1 SGDLS, CDR2 YYNGEE. The ends lost 3 bases at V and 3 bases at J; junction bases unmatched: 3. The CDR3 consists of 14 residues. Together with reference TRBV9 and TRBJ2-7, the CDR3 gives the full variable domain: DSGVTQTPKHLITATGQRVTLRCSPRSGDLSVYWYQQSLDQGLQFLIQYYNGEERAKGNILERFSAQQFPDLHSELNLSSLELGDSALYFCASSEAGGHYEQYFGPGTRLTVT.

The gene calls are TRBV5-4 and TRBJ1-2; D unclear. V was trimmed by 4 bases and J by 4 bases, leaving 11 bases between them. The CDR3 spans 13 residues. Germline V gives CDR1 SGHNT, CDR2 YYREEE (reference sequence). In DNA form, the CDR3 reads TGTGCCAGCAGCACCGTGGAGGGCTATGGCTACACCTTC. Protein: CASSTVEGYGYTF.

The chain couples TRBV11-2 to TRBJ2-2; tentative D call: TRBD1 (5 bases). The CDR3 is 12 amino acids. V lost 8 bases, J lost 5 bases, and 9 bases lay in between. Germline CDR1 is SGHAT and CDR2 is FQNNGV. CDR3 in DNA: TGTGCCAGCGAAGGGGTTACCGGGGAGCTGTTTTTT. This encodes CASEGVTGELFF.

The CDR3 sequence is CASSPGGGRVSEQFF. The CDR3 nucleotides are TGCGCCAGCAGCCCCGGCGGCGGGAGGGTCTCTGAGCAGTTCTTC. The chain links TRBV4-3 to TRBJ2-1; TRBD2 matches 9 bases. The germline V gene encodes CDR1 LGHNA and CDR2 YSLEER. The CDR3 length is 15 residues. J was trimmed by 9 bases and V by 4 bases; bases with no gene match: 10.

The chain couples TRBV2 to TRBJ2-3; 7 nucleotides agree with TRBD2. After removal of 11 bases from V and 5 bases from J, the junction contained 7 bases not matched to a gene. This CDR3 comprises 12 residues. Germline CDR1 is SNHLY and CDR2 is FYNNEI. Written as DNA, the CDR3 is TGTGCCGGAGGGACTAACCGAGATACGCAGTATTTT. It encodes CAGGTNRDTQYF.

The chain links TRBV9 to TRBJ1-6; D unresolved. The CDR3 length is 15 residues. CDR1 and CDR2 from the germline V gene are SGDLS and YYNGEE. Trimming stripped 3 bases from V and 10 bases from J, with 17 bases between. The DNA for the CDR3 is TGTGCCAGCAGCGGGCAGGCCGGGGATGAATCACCCCTCCACTTT. Translation: CASSGQAGDESPLHF.

The rearrangement links TRBV4-3 to TRBJ2-7; unclear D gene. Germline V gene data show CDR1 as LGHNA and CDR2 as YSLEER. V lost 1 base and J lost 3, with 7 bases in between. This CDR3 spans 13 amino acids. This CDR3 reads CASSQVVGYEQYF. CDR3 in DNA: TGCGCCAGCAGCCAAGTAGTGGGCTACGAGCAGTACTTC.

The chain carries TRBV4-1 and TRBJ2-7; the D is unclear. V shed 4 bases and J shed 1 base, with 14 bases lying between them. The CDR3 sequence is 15 residues long. From germline, CDR1 is MGHRA and CDR2 YSYEKL. CDR3 residues: CASSRLAAISYEQYF. CDR3 nucleotides: TGCGCCAGCAGCCGATTGGCGGCGATATCCTACGAGCAGTACTTC.

The rearrangement uses TRBV5-4 and TRBJ2-5; 7 positions match TRBD2. Losses at the gene ends were 4 bases for V and 7 bases for J; bases not matched to a gene: 7. The CDR3 covers 13 residues. Germline-derived CDR1 and CDR2 are SGHNT and YYREEE (reference sequence). The CDR3, as DNA: TGTGCCAGCAGCCCCTGGGGGGGGGTGACCCAGTACTTC. This translates into CASSPWGGVTQYF.

This clone was recorded once. The rearrangement joins TRBV4-3 to TRBJ2-7, with 10 positions matching TRBD2. The CDR3 is 16 amino acids. Looked up from germline, CDR1 is LGHNA and CDR2 is YSLEER. Trimming cost V 0 bases and J 3 bases; bases outside gene matches: 5. The CDR3 sequence: CASSQEAASGSYEQYF. The CDR3, as DNA: TGCGCCAGCAGCCAAGAAGCGGCTAGCGGGAGCTACGAGCAGTACTTC.

This clone was detected once. This chain connects TRBV7-9 to TRBJ2-5; D gene ambiguous. V was clipped by 3 bases and J by 2 bases, with 7 bases between them. This CDR3 is 13 amino acids long. The germline V gene has CDR1 SEHNR and CDR2 FQNEAQ (reference sequence). The CDR3 here is CASSFYSQETQYF. The CDR3 nucleotides read TGTGCCAGCAGCTTTTATTCACAAGAGACCCAGTACTTC.

In the case of this clone: A junction end diverges from the germline sequence, so it may reflect a read error. This sequence joins TRBV7-6 and TRBJ2-3, with 9 bases fitting TRBD2. The CDR3 is 14 residues long. Germline CDR1 SGHVS, CDR2 FNYEAQ. CDR3 sequence: CASRLAGDTDTQYF. The DNA for the CDR3 is TGTGCCAGCAGATTAGCGGGAGATACAGATACGCAGTATTTT.

V gene TRBV28 combines with J gene TRBJ2-7; no firm D call. From germline, CDR1 is MDHEN and CDR2 SYDVKM. V was cut by 5 bases and J by 2 bases, with 10 bases left in between. The CDR3 has 13 amino acids. The CDR3 nucleotides are TGTGCCAGCAGTCCTCCTCTCACCTACGAGCAGTACTTC. Translation gives CASSPPLTYEQYF.

About this clone: The junction differs from germline at one of its ends, possibly a read error. V usage is TRBV7-7 and J usage is TRBJ1-2, with D uncertain. Germline V gene lookup returns CDR1 SSHAT and CDR2 FNYEAQ (reference sequence). This CDR3 has 16 amino acids. The CDR3 is CASSFTVRGEDYGYTF. DNA of the CDR3: TGTGCTAGCAGCTTTACAGTCCGGGGAGAAGACTATGGCTACACCTTC.